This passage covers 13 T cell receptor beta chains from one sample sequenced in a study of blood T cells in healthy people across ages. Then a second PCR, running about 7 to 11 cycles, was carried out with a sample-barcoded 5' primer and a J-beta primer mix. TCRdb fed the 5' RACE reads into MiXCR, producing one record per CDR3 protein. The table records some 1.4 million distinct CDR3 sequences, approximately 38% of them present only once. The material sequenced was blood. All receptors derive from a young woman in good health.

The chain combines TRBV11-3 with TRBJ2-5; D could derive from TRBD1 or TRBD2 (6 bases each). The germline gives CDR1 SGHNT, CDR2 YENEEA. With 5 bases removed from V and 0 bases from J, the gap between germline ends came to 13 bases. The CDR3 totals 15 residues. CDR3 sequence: CASSPTGAHQETQYF. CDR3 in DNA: TGTGCCAGCAGCCCCACGGGGGCCCACCAAGAGACCCAGTACTTC.

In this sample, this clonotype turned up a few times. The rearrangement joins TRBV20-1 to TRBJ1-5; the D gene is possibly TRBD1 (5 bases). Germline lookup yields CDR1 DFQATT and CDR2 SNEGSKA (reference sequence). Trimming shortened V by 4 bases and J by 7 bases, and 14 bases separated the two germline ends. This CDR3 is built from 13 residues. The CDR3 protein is CSATDTDGQPQHF. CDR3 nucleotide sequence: TGCAGTGCTACGGACACGGACGGACAGCCCCAGCATTTT.

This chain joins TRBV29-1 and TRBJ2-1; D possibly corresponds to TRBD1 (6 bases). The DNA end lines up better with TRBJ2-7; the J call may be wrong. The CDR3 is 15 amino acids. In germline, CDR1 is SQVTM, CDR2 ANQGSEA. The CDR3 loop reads CSGLDSLQINNEQYF. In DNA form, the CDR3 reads TGCAGCGGATTGGACAGCCTACAGATTAACAATGAGCAGTACTTC.

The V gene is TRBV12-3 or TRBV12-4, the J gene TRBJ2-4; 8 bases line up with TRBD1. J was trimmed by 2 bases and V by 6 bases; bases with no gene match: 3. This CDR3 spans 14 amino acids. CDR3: CASRAGGTKNIQYF. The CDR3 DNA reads TGTGCCAGCAGAGCAGGGGGCACCAAAAACATTCAGTACTTC.

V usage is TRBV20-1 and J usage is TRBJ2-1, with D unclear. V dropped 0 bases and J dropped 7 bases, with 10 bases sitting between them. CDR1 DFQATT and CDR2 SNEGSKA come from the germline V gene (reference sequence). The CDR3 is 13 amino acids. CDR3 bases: TGCAGTGCTAGAGATCCAGGCCTAAATGAGCAGTTCTTC. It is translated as CSARDPGLNEQFF.

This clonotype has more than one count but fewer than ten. DNA for the CDR3: TGTGCCAGCACCCTAGCGGGGGGACGTCAAGAGACCCAGTACTTC. Its protein is CASTLAGGRQETQYF. V usage is TRBV9 and J usage is TRBJ2-5; 11 bases map to TRBD2. The length of the CDR3 is 15 residues. Germline V gene sequence: CDR1 SGDLS, CDR2 YYNGEE. Trimming took 6 bases from V and 2 from J; bases not matched to a gene: 6.

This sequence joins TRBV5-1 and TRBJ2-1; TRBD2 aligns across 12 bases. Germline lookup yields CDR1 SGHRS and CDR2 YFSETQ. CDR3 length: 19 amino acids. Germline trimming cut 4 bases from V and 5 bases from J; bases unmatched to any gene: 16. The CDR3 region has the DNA TGCGCCAGCAGCACGGGACTAGCGGGTACTTCAGCGGACCACAATGAGCAGTTCTTC. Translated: CASSTGLAGTSADHNEQFF.

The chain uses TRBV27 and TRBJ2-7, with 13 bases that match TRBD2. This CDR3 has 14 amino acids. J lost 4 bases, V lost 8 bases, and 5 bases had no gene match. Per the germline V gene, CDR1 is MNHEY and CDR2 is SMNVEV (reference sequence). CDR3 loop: CASGTSGDFYEQYF. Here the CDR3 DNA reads TGTGCCAGCGGGACTAGCGGGGATTTTTACGAGCAGTACTTC.

CDR3 nucleotides: TGTGCCAGCAGCCAAGGAGGCAGGGCGCATGGCTACACCTTC. This codes for CASSQGGRAHGYTF. The chain links TRBV3-1 to TRBJ1-2; D possibly corresponds to TRBD1 (5 bases). With 1 base removed from V and 6 bases from J, the gap between germline ends came to 12 bases. Germline loops: CDR1 LGHDT, CDR2 YNNKEL (reference sequence). The CDR3 sequence is 14 residues long.

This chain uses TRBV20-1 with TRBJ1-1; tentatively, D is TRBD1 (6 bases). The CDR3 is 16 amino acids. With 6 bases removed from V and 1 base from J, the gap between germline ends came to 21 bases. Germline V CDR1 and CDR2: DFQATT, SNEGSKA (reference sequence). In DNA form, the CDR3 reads TGCAGTGCCCCGGGGGCGGGGCAGTCTAGGAACACTGAAGCTTTCTTT. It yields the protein CSAPGAGQSRNTEAFF.

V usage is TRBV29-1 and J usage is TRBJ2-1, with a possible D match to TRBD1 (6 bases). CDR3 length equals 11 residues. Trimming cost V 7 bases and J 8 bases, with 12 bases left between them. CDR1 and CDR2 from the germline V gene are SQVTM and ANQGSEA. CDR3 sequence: CSGDRIDEQFF. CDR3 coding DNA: TGCAGCGGTGACAGGATCGATGAGCAGTTCTTC.

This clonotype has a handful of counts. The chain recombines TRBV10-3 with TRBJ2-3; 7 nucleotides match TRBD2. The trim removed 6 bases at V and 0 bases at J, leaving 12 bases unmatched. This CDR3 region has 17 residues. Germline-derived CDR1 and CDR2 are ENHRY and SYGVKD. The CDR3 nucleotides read TGTGCCATCAGAGCGGGTCCCGGGGGGACTAGCACAGATACGCAGTATTTT. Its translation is CAIRAGPGGTSTDTQYF.

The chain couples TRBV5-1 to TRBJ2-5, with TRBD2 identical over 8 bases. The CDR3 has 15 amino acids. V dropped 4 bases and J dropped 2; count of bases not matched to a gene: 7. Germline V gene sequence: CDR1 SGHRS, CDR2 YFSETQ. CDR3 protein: CASSRGGIGQETQYF. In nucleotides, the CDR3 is TGCGCCAGCAGCCGCGGGGGGATTGGACAAGAGACCCAGTACTTC.